The next 16 T cell receptor beta chains were all read from a single sample in a study of radiation and T cells in renal cell carcinoma. Libraries were prepared by immunoSEQ multiplex PCR; TCRdb keeps only in-frame clonotypes and omits some of them. The sample yields roughly 150,000 clones, approximately 90% seen once. Stated time point: baseline pretreatment blood. The treatment: 15 Gy SBRT to primary tumor, nephrectomy 4 weeks later. The source was blood, collected from a patient whose treatment included radiotherapy and nephrectomy. The receptor source for this set is a woman aged 70-85 years with renal cell carcinoma.

This chain links TRBV18 with TRBJ2-3; 9 bases match TRBD1. This CDR3 is built from 15 residues. V was clipped by 3 bases and J by 4 bases; unmatched bases: 5. The germline CDR1 and CDR2 sequences are KGHSH and LQKENI. The CDR3 sequence: CASSPRTGVADTQYF. The CDR3 nucleotides are TGTGCCAGCTCACCTCGGACAGGGGTTGCAGATACGCAGTATTTT.

CDR3 protein: CASSSPQGLSYGYTF. CDR3 sequence (DNA): TGTGCCAGCAGTTCCCCTCAGGGGCTAAGCTATGGCTACACCTTC. The chain recombines TRBV6-5 with TRBJ1-2; D might be TRBD1 (6 bases). CDR3 size: 15 residues. CDR1 and CDR2 (germline): MNHEY, SVGAGI. Between the trimmed V and J ends, which lost 4 bases and 4 bases, there was a span of 16 bases.

The V and J genes are TRBV7-9 and TRBJ2-1, with 9 bases matching TRBD1. Per the germline V gene, CDR1 is SEHNR and CDR2 is FQNEAQ (reference sequence). The CDR3 totals 14 residues. V was clipped by 1 base and J by 9 bases; unmatched bases: 4. CDR3 DNA: TGTGCCAGCAGCTTAGGGGGACAGGGCGCTGAGCAGTTCTTC. It yields the protein CASSLGGQGAEQFF.

The chain combines TRBV6-1 with TRBJ1-5, with D maybe TRBD1 (6 bases). Between the trimmed V and J ends, which lost 1 base and 7 bases, there was a span of 17 bases. CDR1 MNHNS and CDR2 SASEGT come from the germline V gene. CDR3 length: 16 amino acids. The CDR3 coding sequence is TGTGCCAGCAGTGAAGACGGGACAACAAAATTACAGCCCCAGCATTTT. Translation: CASSEDGTTKLQPQHF.

The V and J genes are TRBV27 and TRBJ1-1; 8 nucleotides align to TRBD1. The CDR3 is 16 amino acids. The J segment lost 5 bases and the V segment lost 3 bases, leaving 11 bases of the junction unmatched. In germline, CDR1 is MNHEY, CDR2 SMNVEV (reference sequence). The CDR3 sequence: CASSFGQGALGTEAFF. DNA for the CDR3: TGTGCCAGCAGTTTTGGTCAGGGGGCGCTGGGGACTGAAGCTTTCTTT.

The CDR3 DNA reads TGTGCCAGCAGTCTTACCCCTAGCGGTGGGACCCAGTACTTC. Protein sequence: CASSLTPSGGTQYF. The chain is built from TRBV7-3 and TRBJ2-5, with 7 bases fitting TRBD2. Germline lookup yields CDR1 SGHTA and CDR2 FQGTGA. V lost 6 bases to trimming and J lost 7 bases; unmatched junction nucleotides: 11. This CDR3 spans 14 amino acids.

This clone was counted only a few times. The sample contains more than one DNA sequence encoding this CDR3. This chain links TRBV7-8 with TRBJ2-3; perhaps TRBD2 as D (5 bases). Germline assignment: CDR1 SGHVS and CDR2 FQNEAQ. Trimming removed 1 base at V and 3 bases at J, with 11 bases between. The CDR3 has 15 residues. CDR3 in amino acids: CASSLELRGTDTQYF. The CDR3 coding sequence is TGTGCCAGCAGCTTAGAACTCCGGGGAACAGATACGCAGTATTTT.

This chain connects TRBV5-1 to TRBJ1-5, with 9 bases aligning to TRBD1. J gave up 5 bases and V 4 bases, and 4 bases lay outside the gene matches. Germline CDR1 reads SGHRS; CDR2 reads YFSETQ. This CDR3 is built from 14 residues. Here the CDR3 reads CASSRGQGDQPQHF. The CDR3 nucleotides read TGCGCCAGCAGCCGGGGACAGGGAGATCAGCCCCAGCATTTT.

The CDR3 loop reads CATRQGPEQYF. The CDR3, as DNA: TGTGCCACCCGACAGGGCCCCGAGCAGTACTTC. The chain is built from TRBV19 and TRBJ2-7; 7 nucleotides agree with TRBD1. Trimming removed 10 bases from V and 6 bases from J; junction bases left unmatched: 6. The germline CDR1 and CDR2 sequences are LNHDA and SQIVND (reference sequence). CDR3 length equals 11 residues.

This chain joins TRBV6-5 and TRBJ1-5, with D unclear. The CDR3 totals 13 residues. The V gene's germline CDR1 is MNHEY and CDR2 SVGAGI. With 6 bases removed from V and 3 bases from J, the gap between germline ends came to 9 bases. This CDR3 reads CASSRLYNQPQHF. The CDR3 DNA sequence: TGTGCCAGCAGCCGTCTTTACAATCAGCCCCAGCATTTT.

This chain uses TRBV11-3 with TRBJ2-2; the match to TRBD2 covers 10 bases. The V gene end was trimmed by 1 base and the J gene end by 3 bases; junction bases not matched to a gene: 2. Germline loops: CDR1 SGHNT, CDR2 YENEEA. CDR3 length equals 16 residues. The CDR3 sequence: CASSLVLAGDTGELFF. Written as DNA, the CDR3 is TGTGCCAGCAGCTTAGTTCTAGCGGGGGACACCGGGGAGCTGTTTTTT.

This clone has only a few counts. The rearrangement joins TRBV6-5 to TRBJ1-1; TRBD1 is a possible D gene (5 bases). Germline lookup yields CDR1 MNHEY and CDR2 SVGAGI. The CDR3 is 16 residues long. V was pared by 2 bases and J by 0 bases, with 13 bases between. The CDR3 region is CASSYRLGLLNTEAFF. The CDR3 coding sequence is TGTGCCAGCAGTTACCGTTTGGGACTGCTGAACACTGAAGCTTTCTTT.

The V and J genes are TRBV7-6 and TRBJ1-3; a weak D match, TRBD1 (6 bases). CDR3 size: 17 residues. From germline, CDR1 is SGHVS and CDR2 FNYEAQ. Trimming removed 1 base from V and 2 bases from J, with 15 bases in between. CDR3 residues: CASSLGQELTPGNTIYF. The CDR3 DNA is TGTGCCAGCAGCTTAGGACAGGAGCTCACCCCTGGAAACACCATATATTTT. Full variable domain (rest looked up from reference TRBV7-6 and TRBJ1-3): GAGVSQSPRYKVTKRGQDVALRCDPISGHVSLYWYRQALGQGPEFLTYFNYEAQQDKSGLPNDRFSAERPEGSISTLTIQRTEQRDSAMYRCASSLGQELTPGNTIYFGEGSWLTVV.

V usage is TRBV4-1 and J usage is TRBJ1-1; D call uncertain. This CDR3 spans 14 amino acids. Germline V gene lookup returns CDR1 MGHRA and CDR2 YSYEKL. Trimming stripped 0 bases from V and 5 bases from J, with 10 bases between. The CDR3 nucleotides are TGCGCCAGCAGCCAAGATAGGGTGGGTACTGAAGCTTTCTTT. It translates to CASSQDRVGTEAFF.

V usage is TRBV4-2 and J usage is TRBJ2-7; 8 bases map to TRBD2. The CDR3 covers 17 residues. Germline trimming cut 0 bases from V and 5 bases from J; bases unmatched to any gene: 12. The germline CDR1 and CDR2 sequences are LGHNA and YNFKEQ. The CDR3, as DNA: TGTGCCAGCAGCCAAGAAACTTCCCGGCGGGGGGCGAACGAGCAGTACTTC. Its protein is CASSQETSRRGANEQYF.

The chain uses TRBV7-8 and TRBJ2-1; no definite D call. The CDR3 sequence is 13 residues long. In germline, CDR1 is SGHVS, CDR2 FQNEAQ. V lost 2 bases and J lost 10, with 12 bases in between. Written as DNA, the CDR3 is TGTGCCAGCAGCTTACTAGAAGTCAACGAGCAGTTCTTC. Amino acid sequence: CASSLLEVNEQFF.